This is a list of T cell receptor beta chains from one sample in a study of blood T cells in healthy people across ages. TCRdb independently ran MiXCR on the 5' RACE reads; one entry per CDR3 protein. Of about 1.4 million distinct CDR3 sequences in the sample, 59% were seen once. Sample: blood. The receptors here all came from a man younger than 35 in good health. Each CDR3 is given with its conserved first and last residue. D genes are given only for firm matches. Clone size appears in some rows only: once, few, many, or a class for an expanded clone.

J gene: TRBJ1-2; clone size: NA; V gene: TRBV29-1; D gene: NA; CDR3 protein: CSVVQGKGYGYTF; CDR3 DNA: TGCAGCGTTGTCCAGGGGAAAGGCTATGGCTACACCTTC
J gene: TRBJ1-5; clone size: many; V gene: TRBV12-3/TRBV12-4; D gene: NA; CDR3 protein: CASSFEGGNQPQHF; CDR3 DNA: TGTGCCAGCAGTTTTGAAGGGGGCAATCAGCCCCAGCATTTT
J gene: TRBJ1-1; clone size: few; V gene: TRBV4-3; D gene: NA; CDR3 protein: CASSQDNGGITEAFF; CDR3 DNA: TGCGCCAGCAGCCAAGATAATGGGGGGATCACTGAAGCTTTCTTT
J gene: TRBJ2-3; clone size: NA; V gene: TRBV6-1; D gene: NA; CDR3 protein: CASTFSGGFSGYSTDTQYF; CDR3 DNA: TGTGCCAGCACCTTCTCGGGGGGCTTTAGCGGATATAGCACAGATACGCAGTATTTT
J gene: TRBJ2-1; clone size: once; V gene: TRBV28; D gene: NA; CDR3 protein: CASSYTDRSGGPHEQFF; CDR3 DNA: TGTGCCAGCAGCTATACGGACAGAAGTGGGGGTCCGCATGAGCAGTTCTTC
J gene: TRBJ2-1; clone size: NA; V gene: TRBV7-2; D gene: TRBD2; CDR3 protein: CASSLVGQELAGVDGEQFF; CDR3 DNA: TGTGCCAGCAGCTTAGTCGGACAGGAACTAGCGGGAGTGGATGGTGAGCAGTTCTTC
J gene: TRBJ1-5; clone size: NA; V gene: TRBV5-6; D gene: TRBD1; CDR3 protein: CASSLRTGTQPQHF; CDR3 DNA: TGTGCCAGCAGCTTGAGGACAGGCACTCAGCCCCAGCATTTT
J gene: TRBJ2-4; clone size: NA; V gene: TRBV20-1; D gene: NA; CDR3 protein: CSARDSKLAKNIQYF; CDR3 DNA: TGCAGTGCTAGAGACAGCAAGCTAGCCAAAAACATTCAGTACTTC
J gene: TRBJ1-3; clone size: NA; V gene: TRBV7-9; D gene: NA; CDR3 protein: CASSRVSGNTIYF; CDR3 DNA: TGTGCCAGCAGCCGCGTCTCTGGAAACACCATATATTTT
J gene: TRBJ2-1; clone size: few; V gene: TRBV7-2; D gene: TRBD2; CDR3 protein: CASSLARGVHYNEQFF; CDR3 DNA: TGTGCCAGCAGCTTAGCTCGGGGGGTTCACTACAATGAGCAGTTCTTC
J gene: TRBJ2-7; clone size: few; V gene: TRBV29-1; D gene: TRBD1; CDR3 protein: CSVQGSSSYEQYF; CDR3 DNA: TGCAGCGTACAGGGGTCGAGCTCCTACGAGCAGTACTTC
J gene: TRBJ1-5; clone size: NA; V gene: TRBV6-1; D gene: NA; CDR3 protein: CASSEGVGDQPQHF; CDR3 DNA: TGTGCCAGCAGTGAAGGTGTCGGTGATCAGCCCCAGCATTTT
J gene: TRBJ2-5; clone size: NA; V gene: TRBV11-2; D gene: TRBD1; CDR3 protein: CASSLFPGGGPETQYF; CDR3 DNA: TGTGCCAGCAGCTTATTCCCAGGGGGCGGCCCAGAGACCCAGTACTTC
J gene: TRBJ2-7; clone size: NA; V gene: TRBV4-1; D gene: NA; CDR3 protein: CASSSRISYEQYF; CDR3 DNA: TGCGCCAGCAGCTCAAGAATCTCCTACGAGCAGTACTTC
J gene: TRBJ2-7; clone size: NA; V gene: TRBV12-3/TRBV12-4; D gene: NA; CDR3 protein: CASSKGSLTYEQYF; CDR3 DNA: TGTGCCAGCAGTAAGGGCAGTCTGACCTACGAGCAGTACTTC
J gene: TRBJ2-5; clone size: NA; V gene: TRBV5-1; D gene: NA; CDR3 protein: CASSSQGRKTQYF; CDR3 DNA: TGCGCCAGCAGCTCCCAAGGGCGGAAGACCCAGTACTTC
J gene: TRBJ2-1; clone size: NA; V gene: TRBV28; D gene: TRBD1; CDR3 protein: CASRPTGLGEQFF; CDR3 DNA: TGTGCCAGCAGACCGACAGGGCTCGGTGAGCAGTTCTTC
J gene: TRBJ2-4; clone size: NA; V gene: TRBV20-1; D gene: TRBD1; CDR3 protein: CSARKQGAKNIQYF; CDR3 DNA: TGCAGTGCTAGGAAACAGGGGGCCAAAAACATTCAGTACTTC
J gene: TRBJ2-7; clone size: NA; V gene: TRBV6-5; D gene: TRBD1; CDR3 protein: CASRVDRVPYEQYF; CDR3 DNA: TGTGCCAGCAGGGTCGACAGGGTTCCCTACGAGCAGTACTTC
J gene: TRBJ1-2; clone size: few; V gene: TRBV7-2; D gene: NA; CDR3 protein: CASSLIHGYTF; CDR3 DNA: TGTGCCAGCAGCTTGATTCATGGCTACACCTTC
J gene: TRBJ2-1; clone size: NA; V gene: TRBV15; D gene: TRBD2; CDR3 protein: CATSVNSGGYNEQFF; CDR3 DNA: TGTGCCACCAGCGTCAATAGCGGGGGGTACAATGAGCAGTTCTTC
J gene: TRBJ1-1; clone size: NA; V gene: TRBV25-1; D gene: TRBD1; CDR3 protein: CASSVQGAGTEAFF; CDR3 DNA: TGTGCCAGCAGTGTTCAGGGGGCGGGCACTGAAGCTTTCTTT
J gene: TRBJ2-1; clone size: few; V gene: TRBV7-2; D gene: NA; CDR3 protein: CASSVSREYNEQFF; CDR3 DNA: TGTGCCAGCAGCGTCAGTCGGGAATACAATGAGCAGTTCTTC
J gene: TRBJ1-1; clone size: few; V gene: TRBV5-1; D gene: TRBD1; CDR3 protein: CASSLATGNLRTEAFF; CDR3 DNA: TGCGCCAGCAGCTTGGCGACAGGGAACTTGCGCACTGAAGCTTTCTTT
J gene: TRBJ2-5; clone size: NA; V gene: TRBV6-6; D gene: TRBD1; CDR3 protein: CASSYSLGGLQETQYF; CDR3 DNA: TGTGCCAGCAGTTACTCGTTAGGGGGCCTACAAGAGACCCAGTACTTC
J gene: TRBJ2-1; clone size: few; V gene: TRBV3-1; D gene: TRBD2; CDR3 protein: CASSPSLAADNEQFF; CDR3 DNA: TGTGCCAGCAGCCCCTCACTAGCGGCCGACAATGAGCAGTTCTTC